This T cell receptor (beta chain) was sequenced in a study of graft-versus-host responses after intestinal transplantation. Study overall: Following induction with anti-thymocyte globulin, all recipients were given tacrolimus and steroids for around three years.

Overall study results and limits: The authors found GvH clones in recipient marrow, some appearing first in ileum or blood.

Trimming removed 1 base from V and 4 bases from J, with 5 bases in between. In germline, CDR1 is GTSNPN, CDR2 SVGIG (reference sequence). The CDR3 runs 12 residues. Each mixed lymphocyte reaction held about 200,000 CFSE-labeled responders and about 200,000 irradiated violet-dye-labeled stimulators. Sorting after the reaction isolated proliferating CFSE-low CD3+CD4+ and CD3+CD8+ responders. The method was immunoSEQ multiplex PCR; TCRdb's version includes in-frame clones alone and lacks a portion of them. The sample has over 8,500 clones; about 30% are singletons. The V gene is TRBV30, the J gene TRBJ1-5; the D gene is possibly TRBD1 (5 bases). The sequencing here drew on alloreactive CD8+ T cells from a mixed lymphocyte reaction culture, taken before transplantation. As to subset: CFSE-low proliferating T cells sorted from approximately 6-day pre-transplant mixed lymphocyte reaction (GvH or HvG direction). The sequence was obtained from a human patient who was an organ donor for intestinal transplantation. The CDR3 loop reads CAWSEGNQPQHF. In DNA, the CDR3 is TGTGCCTGGAGTGAGGGGAATCAGCCCCAGCATTTT.